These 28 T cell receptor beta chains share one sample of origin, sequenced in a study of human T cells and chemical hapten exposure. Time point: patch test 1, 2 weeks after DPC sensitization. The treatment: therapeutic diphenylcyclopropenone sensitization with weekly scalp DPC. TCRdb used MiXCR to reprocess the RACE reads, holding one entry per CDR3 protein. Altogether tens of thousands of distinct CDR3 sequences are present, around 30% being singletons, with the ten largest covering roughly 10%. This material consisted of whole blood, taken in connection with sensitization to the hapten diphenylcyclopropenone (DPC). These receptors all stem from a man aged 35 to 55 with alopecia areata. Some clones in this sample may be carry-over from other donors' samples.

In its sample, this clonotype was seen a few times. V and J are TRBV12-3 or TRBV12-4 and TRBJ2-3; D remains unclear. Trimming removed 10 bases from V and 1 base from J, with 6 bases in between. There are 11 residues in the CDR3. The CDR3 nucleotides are TGTGCCACCGCCCGCACAGATACGCAGTATTTT. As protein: CATARTDTQYF.

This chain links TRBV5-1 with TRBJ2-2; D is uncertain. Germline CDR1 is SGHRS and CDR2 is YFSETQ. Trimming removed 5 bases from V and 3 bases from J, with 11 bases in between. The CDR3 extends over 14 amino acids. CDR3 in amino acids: CASSFRTYTGELFF. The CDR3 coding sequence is TGCGCCAGCAGTTTTCGGACCTACACCGGGGAGCTGTTTTTT.

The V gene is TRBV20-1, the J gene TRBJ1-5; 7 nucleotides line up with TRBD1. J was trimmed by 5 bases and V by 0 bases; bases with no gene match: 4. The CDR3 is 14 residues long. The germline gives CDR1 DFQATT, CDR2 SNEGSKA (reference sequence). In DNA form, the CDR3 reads TGCAGTGCTAGAGATGGGACAGCCTATCAGCCCCAGCATTTT. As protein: CSARDGTAYQPQHF.

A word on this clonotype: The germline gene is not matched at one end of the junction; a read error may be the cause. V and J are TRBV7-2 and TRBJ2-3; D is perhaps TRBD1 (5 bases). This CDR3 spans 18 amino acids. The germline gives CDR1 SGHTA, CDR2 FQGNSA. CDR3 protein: CASSLRRRGGISKDTQYF. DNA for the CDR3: TGTGCCAGCAGCTTAAGGAGAAGGGGCGGTATAAGCAAAGATACGCAGTATTTT. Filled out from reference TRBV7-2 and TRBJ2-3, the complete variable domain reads GAGVSQSPSNKVTEKGKDVELRCDPISGHTALYWYRQSLGQGLEFLIYFQGNSAPDKSGLPSDRFSAERTGGSVSTLTIQRTQQEDSAVYLCASSLRRRGGISKDTQYFGPGTRLTVL.

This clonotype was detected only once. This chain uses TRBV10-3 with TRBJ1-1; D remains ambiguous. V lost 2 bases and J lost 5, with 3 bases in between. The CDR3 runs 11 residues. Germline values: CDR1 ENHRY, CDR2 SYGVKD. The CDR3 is CAISEETEAFF. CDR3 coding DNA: TGTGCCATCAGTGAGGAGACTGAAGCTTTCTTT.

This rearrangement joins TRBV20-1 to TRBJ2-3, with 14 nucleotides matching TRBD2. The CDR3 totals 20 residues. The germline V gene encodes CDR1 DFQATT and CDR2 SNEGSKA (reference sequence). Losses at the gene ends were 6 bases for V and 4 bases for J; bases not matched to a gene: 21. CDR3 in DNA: TGCAGTGCCCCTCAACTTCCCGGGACTAGCGGGAGCAACATGGCAGATACGCAGTATTTT. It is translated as CSAPQLPGTSGSNMADTQYF.

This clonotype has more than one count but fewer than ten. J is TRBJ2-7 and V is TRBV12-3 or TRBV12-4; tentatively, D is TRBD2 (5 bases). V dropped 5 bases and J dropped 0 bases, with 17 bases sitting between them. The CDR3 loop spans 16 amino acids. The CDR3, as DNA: TGTGCCAGCAGTCCGCTTGCGGGCAGAAACTCCTACGAGCAGTACTTC. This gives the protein CASSPLAGRNSYEQYF.

CDR3 DNA sequence: TGTGCCACCAGCAGGGATCCCCAGCGACTACCCACTAGCACAGATACGCAGTATTTT. The encoded protein is CATSRDPQRLPTSTDTQYF. The gene calls are TRBV15 and TRBJ2-3; D possibly corresponds to TRBD2 (5 bases). Trimming shortened V by 3 bases and J by 0 bases, and 22 bases separated the two germline ends. The CDR3 has 19 residues. CDR1 is LNHNV, CDR2 YYDKDF, per germline (reference sequence).

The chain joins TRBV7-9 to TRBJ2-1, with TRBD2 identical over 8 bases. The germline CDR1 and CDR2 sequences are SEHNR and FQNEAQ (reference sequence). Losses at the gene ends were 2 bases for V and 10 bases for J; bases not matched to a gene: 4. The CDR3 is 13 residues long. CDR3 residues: CASSLKGGREQFF. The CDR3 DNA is TGTGCCAGCAGCTTAAAGGGCGGGAGGGAGCAGTTCTTC.

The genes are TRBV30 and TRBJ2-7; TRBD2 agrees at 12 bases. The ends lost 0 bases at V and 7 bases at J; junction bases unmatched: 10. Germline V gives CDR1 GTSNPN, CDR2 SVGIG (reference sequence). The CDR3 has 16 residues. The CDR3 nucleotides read TGTGCCTGGAGTGTATTAGTGGCTAGCGGGAGGGTGGAGCAGTACTTC. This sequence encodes CAWSVLVASGRVEQYF.

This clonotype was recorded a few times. CDR3: CASSTTTQYF. The CDR3 DNA follows: TGTGCCAGCAGCACGACGACCCAGTACTTC. V and J are TRBV21-1 and TRBJ2-5. TRBV21-1 constitutes a pseudogene. This CDR3 contains 10 residues.

The CDR3 DNA sequence: TGTGCCAGCACACGGACAGGACCCTACGAGCAGTACTTC. It translates to CASTRTGPYEQYF. The rearrangement joins TRBV12-3 or TRBV12-4 to TRBJ2-7; 7 positions agree with TRBD1. J was trimmed by 2 bases and V by 7 bases; bases with no gene match: 5. The CDR3 covers 13 residues.

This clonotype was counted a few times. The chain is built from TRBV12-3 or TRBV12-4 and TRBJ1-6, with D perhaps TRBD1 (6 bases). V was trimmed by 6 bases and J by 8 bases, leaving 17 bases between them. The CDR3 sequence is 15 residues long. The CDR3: CASSRLRGRDSPLHF. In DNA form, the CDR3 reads TGTGCCAGCAGCCGTCTTCGGGGGCGAGATTCACCCCTCCACTTT.

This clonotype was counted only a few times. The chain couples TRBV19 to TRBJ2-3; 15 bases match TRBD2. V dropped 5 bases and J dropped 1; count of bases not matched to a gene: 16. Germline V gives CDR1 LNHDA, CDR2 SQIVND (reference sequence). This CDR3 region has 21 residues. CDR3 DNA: TGTGCCAGTAGTCCCGGTTGGACTAGCGGGAGGGCAGAGTTGGGCACAGATACGCAGTATTTT. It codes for CASSPGWTSGRAELGTDTQYF. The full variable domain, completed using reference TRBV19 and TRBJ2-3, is DGGITQSPKYLFRKEGQNVTLSCEQNLNHDAMYWYRQDPGQGLRLIYYSQIVNDFQKGDIAEGYSVSREKKESFPLTVTSAQKNPTAFYLCASSPGWTSGRAELGTDTQYFGPGTRLTVL.

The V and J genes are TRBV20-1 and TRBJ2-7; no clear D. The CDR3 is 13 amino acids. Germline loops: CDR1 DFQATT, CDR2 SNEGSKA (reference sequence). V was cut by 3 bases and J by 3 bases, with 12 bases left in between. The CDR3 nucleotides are TGCAGTGCTAGGGTCCAATCCGGCTACGAGCAGTACTTC. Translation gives CSARVQSGYEQYF.

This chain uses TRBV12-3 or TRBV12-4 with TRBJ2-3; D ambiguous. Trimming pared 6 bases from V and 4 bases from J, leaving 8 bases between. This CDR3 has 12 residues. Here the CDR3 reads CASREGADTQYF. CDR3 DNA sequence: TGTGCCAGCAGAGAAGGTGCAGATACGCAGTATTTT.

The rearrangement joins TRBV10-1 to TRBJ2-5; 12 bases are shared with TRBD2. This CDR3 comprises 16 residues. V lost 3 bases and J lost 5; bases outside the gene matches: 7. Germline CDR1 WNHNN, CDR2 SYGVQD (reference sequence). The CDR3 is CASSDGTSGPEETQYF. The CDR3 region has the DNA TGCGCCAGCAGTGATGGGACTAGCGGGCCGGAGGAGACCCAGTACTTC.

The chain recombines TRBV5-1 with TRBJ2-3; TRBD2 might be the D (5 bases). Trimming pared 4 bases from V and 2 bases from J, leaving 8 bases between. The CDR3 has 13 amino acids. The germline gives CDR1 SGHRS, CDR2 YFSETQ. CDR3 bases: TGCGCCAGCAGCCGGGGAACCACAGATACGCAGTATTTT. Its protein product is CASSRGTTDTQYF.

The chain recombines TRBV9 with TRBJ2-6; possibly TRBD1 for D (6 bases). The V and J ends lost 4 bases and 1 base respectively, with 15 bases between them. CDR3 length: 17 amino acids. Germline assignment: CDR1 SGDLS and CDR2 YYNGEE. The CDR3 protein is CASSPLDRRSGANVLTF. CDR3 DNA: TGTGCCAGCAGCCCGCTGGACAGAAGATCTGGGGCCAACGTCCTGACTTTC.

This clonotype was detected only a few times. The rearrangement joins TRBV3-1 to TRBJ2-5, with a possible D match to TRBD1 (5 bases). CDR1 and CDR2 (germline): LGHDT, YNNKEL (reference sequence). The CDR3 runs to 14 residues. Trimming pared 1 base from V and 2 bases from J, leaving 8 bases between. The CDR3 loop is CASSQANRQETQYF. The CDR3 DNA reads TGTGCCAGCAGCCAAGCCAACAGGCAAGAGACCCAGTACTTC.

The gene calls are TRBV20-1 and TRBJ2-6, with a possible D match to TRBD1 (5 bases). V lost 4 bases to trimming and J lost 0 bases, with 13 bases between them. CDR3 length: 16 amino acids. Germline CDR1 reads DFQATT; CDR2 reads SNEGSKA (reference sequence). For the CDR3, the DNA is TGCAGTGCTACTTTTATCCAGGGCTCTGGGGCCAACGTCCTGACTTTC. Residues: CSATFIQGSGANVLTF.

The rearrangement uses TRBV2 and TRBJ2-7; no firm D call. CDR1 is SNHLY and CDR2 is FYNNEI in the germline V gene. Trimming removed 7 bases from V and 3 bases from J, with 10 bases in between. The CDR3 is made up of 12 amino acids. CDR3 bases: TGTGCCAGCAAATCCCCCGTCTACGAGCAGTACTTC. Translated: CASKSPVYEQYF.

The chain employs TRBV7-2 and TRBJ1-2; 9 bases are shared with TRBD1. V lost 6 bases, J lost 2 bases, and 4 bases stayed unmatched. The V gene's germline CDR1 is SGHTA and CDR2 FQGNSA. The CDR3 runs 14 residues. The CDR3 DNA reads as TGTGCCAGCAGTCCTACAGGGGGCAACTATGGCTACACCTTC. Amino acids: CASSPTGGNYGYTF.

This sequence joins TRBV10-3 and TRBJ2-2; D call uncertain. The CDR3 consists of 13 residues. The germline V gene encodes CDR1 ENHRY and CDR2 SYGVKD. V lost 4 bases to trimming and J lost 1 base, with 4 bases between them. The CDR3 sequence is CAISGRNTGELFF. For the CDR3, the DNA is TGTGCCATCAGTGGCAGGAACACCGGGGAGCTGTTTTTT.

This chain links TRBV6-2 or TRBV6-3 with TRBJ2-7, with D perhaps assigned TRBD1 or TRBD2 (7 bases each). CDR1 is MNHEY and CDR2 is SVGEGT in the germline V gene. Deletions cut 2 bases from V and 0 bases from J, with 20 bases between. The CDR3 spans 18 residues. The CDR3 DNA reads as TGTGCCAGCAGTTACGGGGGAGGGTCGGGACAGCTCTCCTACGAGCAGTACTTC. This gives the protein CASSYGGGSGQLSYEQYF.

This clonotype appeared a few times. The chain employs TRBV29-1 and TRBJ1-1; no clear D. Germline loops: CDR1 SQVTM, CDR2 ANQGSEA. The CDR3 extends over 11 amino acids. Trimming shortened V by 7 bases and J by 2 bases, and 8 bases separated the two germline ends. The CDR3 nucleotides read TGCAGCGGATCTTTAAACACTGAAGCTTTCTTT. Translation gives CSGSLNTEAFF.

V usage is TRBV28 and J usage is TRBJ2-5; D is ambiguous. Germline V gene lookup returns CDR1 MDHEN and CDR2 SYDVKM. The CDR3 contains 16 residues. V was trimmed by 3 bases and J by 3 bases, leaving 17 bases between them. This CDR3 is CASSLAGFEPEETQYF. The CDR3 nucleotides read TGTGCCAGCAGTTTGGCCGGATTTGAGCCCGAAGAGACCCAGTACTTC.

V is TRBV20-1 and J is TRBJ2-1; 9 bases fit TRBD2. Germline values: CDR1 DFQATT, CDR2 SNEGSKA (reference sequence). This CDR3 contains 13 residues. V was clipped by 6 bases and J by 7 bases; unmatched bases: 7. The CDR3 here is CSAVAGVGNEQFF. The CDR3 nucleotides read TGCAGTGCAGTAGCGGGAGTAGGTAATGAGCAGTTCTTC.